This T cell receptor (beta chain) was sequenced during a study of cytomegalovirus exposure and HLA in healthy donors. Overall study results and limits: TRBV6-2, TRBV6-3 and other indistinguishable V segments were excluded. In a later analysis, common viral pathogens appeared linked to several of the most significant clusters. Data from an earlier analysis indicated that most TCR beta V segments were productive either about 90% or about 30% of the time. Later findings reportedly placed an Asian-associated ancestry cluster below the approximately 670-donor mean for N-insertions.

Points on this clone: The antigen remains unidentified.

V was trimmed by 0 bases and J by 2 bases, leaving 7 bases between them. This CDR3 is built from 14 residues. Germline V gene sequence: CDR1 MNHNY, CDR2 SVGAGI (reference sequence). 13 Jbeta primers and 60 Vbeta primers were used for the PCR. Some clones are missing from TCRdb's copy, which holds only in-frame ones; the method was immunoSEQ multiplex PCR. The sample table sets out more than 140,000 clones. The TCR originated in a woman younger than 35 in good health and CMV-seronegative. Sequenced input: PBMCs. The chain joins TRBV6-6 to TRBJ1-1, with D hard to call. The DNA of the CDR3 is TGTGCCAGCAGTTACTCGGAGGGTAACACTGAAGCTTTCTTT. Its protein product is CASSYSEGNTEAFF.